This entry describes one TCR beta chain. These data come from a study of long-term antiretroviral therapy in people with HIV. This CDR3 spans 15 amino acids. Germline V CDR1 and CDR2: KGHSH, LQKENI. V lost 3 bases and J lost 7; bases outside the gene matches: 11. Investigators performed immunoSEQ version v3.0 at survey level. Some clones are missing from TCRdb's copy, which holds only in-frame ones; the method was immunoSEQ multiplex PCR. The table includes more than 15,000 clones, roughly 90% detected once. V and J are TRBV18 and TRBJ1-2, with TRBD1 matching 7 bases. This specimen consisted of unsorted PBMCs, obtained 0.3 years after starting antiretroviral therapy. This sequence originates from a man in his sixties with HIV. The CDR3 protein is CASSPTSGGEVGYTF. The CDR3 DNA reads TGTGCCAGCTCACCCACCTCAGGGGGGGAGGTTGGCTACACCTTC.